These 4 T cell receptor beta chains came from one sample sequenced in a study of blood T cell repertoires in COVID-19. The repertoire was sequenced with immunoSEQ multiplex PCR; TCRdb's copy has only in-frame clones and lacks some. The repertoire holds roughly 26,000 clones, with almost 95% as singletons. Sequencing was done on a sample of peripheral blood. These receptors were obtained from a human donor in a cohort sampled during active COVID-19.

V and J are TRBV30 and TRBJ1-5; TRBD1 is a possible D gene (5 bases). This CDR3 spans 19 amino acids. The germline V gene encodes CDR1 GTSNPN and CDR2 SVGIG (reference sequence). V was shortened by 0 bases and J by 4 bases, with 25 bases between the two germline ends. The DNA for the CDR3 is TGTGCCTGGAGTGTAAAGGTTCAGACGCTCTCCAGGGCTAATCAGCCCCAGCATTTT. Amino acids: CAWSVKVQTLSRANQPQHF.

The chain couples TRBV7-9 to TRBJ2-7, with unresolved D. This CDR3 region has 12 residues. Per germline, CDR1 SEHNR and CDR2 FQNEAQ (reference sequence). Trimming removed 0 bases at V and 6 bases at J, with 6 bases between. The chain's CDR3 is CASSLAGLEQYF. In DNA form, the CDR3 reads TGTGCCAGCAGCTTAGCGGGCCTCGAGCAGTACTTC.

The V gene is TRBV11-1, the J gene TRBJ1-1, with 8 bases identical to TRBD1. Germline CDR1 reads SGHAT; CDR2 reads FQDESV (reference sequence). This CDR3 is built from 15 residues. The junction had 6 bases not matched to a gene; V was cut back by 6 bases and J by 0 bases. The CDR3 reads CASSGGQALNTEAFF. For the CDR3, the DNA is TGTGCCAGCAGTGGGGGACAGGCCTTGAACACTGAAGCTTTCTTT.

The chain employs TRBV25-1 and TRBJ2-2, with D uncertain. CDR1 MGHDK and CDR2 SYGVNS come from the germline V gene. The CDR3 is 11 residues long. V lost 2 bases and J 8 bases, leaving 3 bases between the germline ends. The DNA for the CDR3 is TGTGCCAGCAGTGAACTAGGGGAGCTGTTTTTT. Translating it yields CASSELGELFF.